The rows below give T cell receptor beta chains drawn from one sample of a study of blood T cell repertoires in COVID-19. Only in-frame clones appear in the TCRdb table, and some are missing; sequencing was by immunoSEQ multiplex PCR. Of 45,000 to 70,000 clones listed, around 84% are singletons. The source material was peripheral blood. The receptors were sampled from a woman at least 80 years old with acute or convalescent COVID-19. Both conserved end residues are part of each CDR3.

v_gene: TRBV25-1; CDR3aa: CASSEWGDNTEAFF
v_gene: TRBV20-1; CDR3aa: CSASNLGETQYF
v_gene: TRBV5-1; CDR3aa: CASRNTGGGTEAFF
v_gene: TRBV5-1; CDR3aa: CASSLDAGRGQPQHF
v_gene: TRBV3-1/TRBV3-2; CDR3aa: CASSQDTSGSTDTQYF
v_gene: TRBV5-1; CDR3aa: CASSTGQGGETQYF
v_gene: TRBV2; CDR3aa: CASLTGTGAGELFF
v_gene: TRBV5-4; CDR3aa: CASSSGGGGSYNEQFF
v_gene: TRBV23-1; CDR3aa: CASSQKLAEPYEQYF
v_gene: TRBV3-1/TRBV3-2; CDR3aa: CASSSLGGGASDTQYF
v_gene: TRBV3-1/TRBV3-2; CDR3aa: CASSQEGGSRIQYF
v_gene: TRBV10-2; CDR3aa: CASSNLRNTEAFF
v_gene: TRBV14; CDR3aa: CASSQEGPGYTSPLHF
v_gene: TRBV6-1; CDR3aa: CASSERGNSPLHF
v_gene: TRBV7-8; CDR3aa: CASSTLAPGESTDTQYF
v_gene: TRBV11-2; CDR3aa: CASSFKQGPNYGYTF
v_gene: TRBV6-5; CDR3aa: CASSYLGQGARRTQYF
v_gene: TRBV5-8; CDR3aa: CASSLLRSAGELFF
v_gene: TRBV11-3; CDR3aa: CASSRTGTRSGTQYF
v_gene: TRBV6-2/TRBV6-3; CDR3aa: CASSWDRGTEAFF
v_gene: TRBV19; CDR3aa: CASSILAGGRETQYF
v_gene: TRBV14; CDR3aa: CASSQTGTANTEAFF
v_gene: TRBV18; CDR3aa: CASSPGGQNNSPLHF
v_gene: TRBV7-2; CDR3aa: CASSYSSSGGDTQYF
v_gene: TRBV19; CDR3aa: CASMESGVGSYEQYF